This T cell receptor beta chain came from a study of OX40 agonist ivuxolimab in advanced cancers. This CDR3 contains 13 residues. The germline V gene encodes CDR1 LNHDA and CDR2 SQIVND (reference sequence). V gave up 7 bases and J gave up 8 bases, with 17 bases separating them. Sequenced by immunoSEQ multiplex PCR; TCRdb stores in-frame clones only, minus some. Among tens of thousands of clones listed, around 94% were seen once. The genes are TRBV19 and TRBJ1-2; no definite D call. The receptor comes from an adult with an advanced solid tumor such as melanoma, head and neck, liver or kidney cancer. Specimen: CD4+ or CD8+ T cells sorted from blood, collected in a trial of the OX40 agonist ivuxolimab. The CDR3, as DNA: TGTGCCAGTACCCCACCCGAAATCAACGGCTACACCTTC. Translating it yields CASTPPEINGYTF. The complete variable domain, with remaining parts taken from reference TRBV19 and TRBJ1-2, reads DGGITQSPKYLFRKEGQNVTLSCEQNLNHDAMYWYRQDPGQGLRLIYYSQIVNDFQKGDIAEGYSVSREKKESFPLTVTSAQKNPTAFYLCASTPPEINGYTFGSGTRLTVV.